This entry concerns a single TCR beta chain. As yet, its antigen is unknown. The source of the sample is a study of cytomegalovirus exposure and HLA in healthy donors. Study background: In an early release, HLA-typed donors contributed 77 million or so unique TCR sequences. General study findings and limits: Presence/absence analyses assumed roughly uniform sequencing depth across donors, which may not hold. Within an earlier analysis, most TCR beta V segments proved productive either about 90% or about 30% of the time.

The ends lost 6 bases at V and 6 bases at J; junction bases unmatched: 6. From germline, CDR1 is SGHDT and CDR2 YYEEEE. CDR3 size: 13 residues. Each of the donors was a healthy bone marrow donor. Primers: 60 Vbeta forward and 13 Jbeta reverse. TCRdb keeps only in-frame clones here, not all; method: immunoSEQ multiplex PCR. The sample records roughly 150,000 clones, 65% to 80% being singletons. The source material was PBMCs. The clonotype comes from a male donor in good health and CMV-seronegative. The genes are TRBV5-6 and TRBJ2-1; TRBD2 matches at 7 bases. The CDR3 DNA sequence: TGTGCCAGCAACGGGGGAGGGGCCAATGAGCAGTTCTTC. Encoded protein: CASNGGGANEQFF. The full variable domain, rest sourced from reference TRBV5-6 and TRBJ2-1, is DAGVTQSPTHLIKTRGQQVTLRCSPKSGHDTVSWYQQALGQGPQFIFQYYEEEERQRGNFPDRFSGHQFPNYSSELNVNALLLGDSALYLCASNGGGANEQFFGPGTRLTVL.